The T cell receptor (beta chain) under discussion was sequenced for a study of monozygotic twins with inflammatory bowel disease. The study's findings and limits: No distinction between different T cell subtypes was possible. There was no support for any single strong signal or clonotype associated with IBD.

Eight separate reactions for every sample produced the cDNA. TCRdb derives one entry per CDR3 protein from the 5' RACE reads, leaving out DNA. This repertoire includes 330,000 or so distinct CDR3 sequences. The germline gives CDR1 SEHNR, CDR2 FQNEAQ (reference sequence). The CDR3 contains 17 residues. Comments on this clonotype: Its cognate antigen is unknown.

The sample comprised blood. The TCR comes from a human donor with ulcerative colitis or Crohn's disease, or a healthy co-twin of an affected twin (not recorded which). The chain joins TRBV7-9 to TRBJ1-1. CDR3 in amino acids: CASSLSRWGTMNTEAFF.